Each of the 26 T cell receptor beta chains below was sequenced from the same sample in a study of blood T cell repertoires in COVID-19. Sequencing was performed with immunoSEQ multiplex PCR; in TCRdb, only in-frame clones are kept and a portion is missing. The data hold 55,000 to 85,000 clones, with less than 95% observed a single time. Material: peripheral blood. The receptors were sampled from a woman in her late teens or twenties with acute or convalescent COVID-19.

The V call is TRBV6-5, the J call TRBJ2-3; TRBD2 matches at 8 bases. There are 16 residues in the CDR3. Germline assignment: CDR1 MNHEY and CDR2 SVGAGI. Trimming at V came to 0 bases and at J to 5 bases, leaving 7 bases not matched to a gene. The DNA for the CDR3 is TGTGCCAGCAGTTACTCCGGGAGGGCCGGGGAAGATACGCAGTATTTT. Amino acids: CASSYSGRAGEDTQYF.

This sequence joins TRBV2 and TRBJ2-6; D unresolved. Deletions cut 5 bases from V and 0 bases from J, with 14 bases between. The CDR3 consists of 17 residues. Germline CDR1 is SNHLY and CDR2 is FYNNEI. This chain's CDR3 is CASSPHPGHSGANVLTF. The DNA of the CDR3 is TGTGCCAGCAGTCCGCACCCGGGTCACTCTGGGGCCAACGTCCTGACTTTC.

The rearrangement links TRBV11-1 to TRBJ2-2, with TRBD1 as a possible D gene (8 bases). CDR1 and CDR2 (germline): SGHAT, FQDESV (reference sequence). The CDR3 extends over 16 amino acids. Trimming took 5 bases from V and 5 from J, leaving 18 bases between them. CDR3 bases: TGTGCCAGCAGCCCCGGGGGGACAGGAAAAACCGGGGAGCTGTTTTTT. Translating gives CASSPGGTGKTGELFF.

The V and J genes are TRBV16 and TRBJ1-5; D unclear. CDR1 is KGHSY and CDR2 is FQNENV in the germline V gene. The CDR3 has 13 residues. Trimming cost V 3 bases and J 2 bases, with 5 bases left between them. The CDR3 nucleotides read TGTGCCAGCAGCCATCCTGGCAATCAGCCCCAGCATTTT. Residues: CASSHPGNQPQHF.

This chain links TRBV5-8 with TRBJ2-3, with TRBD2 matching over 8 bases. Per germline, CDR1 SGHTS and CDR2 YDEGEE. This CDR3 contains 15 residues. The V segment lost 0 bases and the J segment 2 bases; nucleotides outside the gene matches: 2. CDR3 sequence (DNA): TGTGCCAGCAGCTTGGCCGGGGGGGCCACAGATACGCAGTATTTT. Its protein is CASSLAGGATDTQYF.

J is TRBJ2-3 and V is TRBV9, with D possibly matching TRBD2 (6 bases). CDR3 length: 14 amino acids. From germline, CDR1 is SGDLS and CDR2 YYNGEE. Trimming left V 0 bases short and J 4 bases short, with 9 bases between. The DNA for the CDR3 is TGTGCCAGCAGCGTAGATGCTAGCGCAGATACGCAGTATTTT. Translation gives CASSVDASADTQYF.

On this clone: Relative to the germline gene, one junction end is altered; a read error may explain this. The J gene is TRBJ2-3, the V gene TRBV2; 9 nucleotides align to TRBD1. Germline values: CDR1 SNHLY, CDR2 FYNNEI. This CDR3 is built from 13 residues. The DNA of the CDR3 is TGTGCCAGCAGATTGGTAACTAGGGGACAGGGTTTCTTT. Encoded protein: CASRLVTRGQGFF.

The rearrangement joins TRBV2 to TRBJ1-6; maybe TRBD1 (5 bases). Germline values: CDR1 SNHLY, CDR2 FYNNEI. Trimming pared 9 bases from V and 7 bases from J, leaving 19 bases between. This CDR3 has 15 residues. DNA of the CDR3: TGTGCCAGTACCCCCTCGACAGTGATCAATTCACCCCTCCACTTT. It yields the protein CASTPSTVINSPLHF.

In nucleotides, the CDR3 is TGTGCCAGCAGCAAGGGAGGGTACGAGCAGTTCTTC. Its translation: CASSKGGYEQFF. This sequence joins TRBV21-1 and TRBJ2-1; TRBD2, the table's D call, was not compared with the DNA. TRBV21-1 is marked as a pseudogene. There are 12 residues in the CDR3.

The chain carries TRBV7-9 and TRBJ2-3; 12 positions agree with TRBD2. The J segment lost 2 bases and the V segment lost 1 base, leaving 7 bases of the junction unmatched. This CDR3 comprises 18 residues. Germline assignment: CDR1 SEHNR and CDR2 FQNEAQ (reference sequence). The CDR3 loop is CASSLVDGLAGLTDTQYF. CDR3 DNA: TGTGCCAGCAGCTTAGTAGATGGACTAGCGGGGCTCACAGATACGCAGTATTTT.

CDR3 coding DNA: TGTGCCAGCAGTGTGGGGGACAGGGATTGGTATGGCTACACCTTC. This encodes CASSVGDRDWYGYTF. V usage is TRBV25-1 and J usage is TRBJ1-2; TRBD1 matches at 9 bases. V gave up 4 bases and J gave up 5 bases; unmatched junction bases: 8. In germline, CDR1 is MGHDK, CDR2 SYGVNS. The CDR3 has 15 amino acids.

This clone was seen just once. The chain is built from TRBV5-1 and TRBJ2-3; TRBD1 is a possible D gene (6 bases). Germline V gene lookup returns CDR1 SGHRS and CDR2 YFSETQ. Trimming took off 0 bases at V and 0 bases at J, with 8 bases between the two ends. CDR3 length: 15 residues. In nucleotides, the CDR3 is TGCGCCAGCAGCTTGGCGGACAGTAGCACAGATACGCAGTATTTT. Its translation is CASSLADSSTDTQYF. The whole variable domain, remainder taken from reference TRBV5-1 and TRBJ2-3, is KAGVTQTPRYLIKTRGQQVTLSCSPISGHRSVSWYQQTPGQGLQFLFEYFSETQRNKGNFPGRFSGRQFSNSRSEMNVSTLELGDSALYLCASSLADSSTDTQYFGPGTRLTVL.

The V call is TRBV29-1, the J call TRBJ2-5, with D hard to call. CDR3 length: 11 residues. V dropped 1 base and J dropped 5 bases, with 5 bases sitting between them. CDR1 is SQVTM and CDR2 is ANQGSEA in the germline V gene. This CDR3 reads CSVEAGETQYF. The CDR3 region has the DNA TGCAGCGTTGAAGCGGGTGAGACCCAGTACTTC.

This chain connects TRBV7-6 to TRBJ1-3, with 7 bases identical to TRBD1. V shed 4 bases, J shed 5 bases, and the junction held 17 bases outside the gene matches. Germline lookup yields CDR1 SGHVS and CDR2 FNYEAQ. The length of the CDR3 is 18 residues. DNA of the CDR3: TGTGCCAGCAGCTCTGAATATCCCGGGACAGTTGTTAGAAACACCATATATTTT. This encodes CASSSEYPGTVVRNTIYF.

The V call is TRBV7-6, the J call TRBJ1-4; a possible D gene is TRBD1 (6 bases). V lost 1 base and J 8 bases, leaving 20 bases between the germline ends. The CDR3 contains 17 residues. Germline assignment: CDR1 SGHVS and CDR2 FNYEAQ. The CDR3 sequence is CASSLVAPQGLNEKLFF. CDR3 DNA: TGTGCCAGCAGCTTAGTAGCCCCACAGGGCTTGAACGAAAAACTGTTTTTT.

The rearrangement joins TRBV10-3 to TRBJ1-2; D gene ambiguous. Trimming pared 10 bases from V and 3 bases from J, leaving 15 bases between. The germline V gene has CDR1 ENHRY and CDR2 SYGVKD. This CDR3 has 13 amino acids. The CDR3 region is CATKIPEDYGYTF. CDR3 DNA sequence: TGTGCCACCAAAATACCAGAGGACTATGGCTACACCTTC.

This clone was seen a handful of times. The chain recombines TRBV11-2 with TRBJ1-2; D not certain. The CDR3 extends over 14 amino acids. Germline lookup yields CDR1 SGHAT and CDR2 FQNNGV. Trimming removed 1 base from V and 0 bases from J, with 6 bases in between. The CDR3 DNA is TGTGCCAGCAGCTTAGTAAATTCTAACTATGGCTACACCTTC. It encodes CASSLVNSNYGYTF. The variable domain in full, with the rest retrieved from reference TRBV11-2 and TRBJ1-2, is EAGVAQSPRYKIIEKRQSVAFWCNPISGHATLYWYQQILGQGPKLLIQFQNNGVVDDSQLPKDRFSAERLKGVDSTLKIQPAKLEDSAVYLCASSLVNSNYGYTFGSGTRLTVV.

V usage is TRBV2 and J usage is TRBJ2-1, with 13 positions matching TRBD2. The ends lost 1 base at V and 3 bases at J; junction bases unmatched: 0. Germline V gene data show CDR1 as SNHLY and CDR2 as FYNNEI. The CDR3 contains 16 residues. DNA for the CDR3: TGTGCCAGCAGTGAAGGGACTAGCGGGGGCTACAATGAGCAGTTCTTC. Its translation: CASSEGTSGGYNEQFF.

The genes are TRBV10-3 and TRBJ1-1, with 7 bases aligning to TRBD1. This CDR3 is built from 15 residues. With 2 bases clipped from V and 1 base from J, the junction kept 4 bases outside the gene matches. Germline V lookup: CDR1 ENHRY, CDR2 SYGVKD. The CDR3 spells CAISERTGPNTEAFF. CDR3 sequence (DNA): TGTGCCATCAGTGAGAGGACAGGACCGAACACTGAAGCTTTCTTT.

The chain employs TRBV12-3 or TRBV12-4 and TRBJ1-6; D possibly corresponds to TRBD1 (5 bases). This CDR3 has 13 amino acids. Trimming left V 6 bases short and J 6 bases short, with 9 bases between. CDR3 loop: CASSTGINSPLHF. CDR3 DNA: TGTGCCAGCAGCACAGGCATTAATTCACCCCTCCACTTT.

The chain couples TRBV7-9 to TRBJ2-7; D might be TRBD1 (6 bases). Germline-derived CDR1 and CDR2 are SEHNR and FQNEAQ (reference sequence). V lost 1 base to trimming and J lost 2 bases, with 12 bases between them. This CDR3 contains 15 residues. CDR3 region: CASSLVPGDPYEQYF. DNA of the CDR3: TGTGCCAGCAGCTTAGTTCCAGGGGACCCCTACGAGCAGTACTTC. The variable domain in full, with the rest retrieved from reference TRBV7-9 and TRBJ2-7, is DTGVSQNPRHKITKRGQNVTFRCDPISEHNRLYWYRQTLGQGPEFLTYFQNEAQLEKSRLLSDRFSAERPKGSFSTLEIQRTEQGDSAMYLCASSLVPGDPYEQYFGPGTRLTVT.

The chain has TRBV2 and TRBJ2-3; 12 positions agree with TRBD2. Germline V CDR1 and CDR2: SNHLY, FYNNEI. With V trimmed by 8 bases and J by 5 bases, 11 bases remained unmatched. CDR3 length: 16 amino acids. The DNA for the CDR3 is TGTGCCAGCGAAGGGACTAGCGGGTTATGGTTAGATACGCAGTATTTT. It encodes CASEGTSGLWLDTQYF.

The V call is TRBV18, the J call TRBJ1-5; 9 nucleotides match TRBD1. Trimming removed 4 bases from V and 5 bases from J; junction bases left unmatched: 6. The V gene's germline CDR1 is KGHSH and CDR2 LQKENI. The CDR3 spans 15 residues. The CDR3 coding sequence is TGTGCCAGCTCACTTGGGACAGGGAGGGATCAGCCCCAGCATTTT. As protein: CASSLGTGRDQPQHF.

The rearrangement joins TRBV27 to TRBJ1-6; 8 bases are a match to TRBD1. CDR3 length: 14 residues. Germline assignment: CDR1 MNHEY and CDR2 SMNVEV (reference sequence). The junction had 3 bases not matched to a gene; V was cut back by 4 bases and J by 7 bases. In DNA form, the CDR3 reads TGTGCCAGCAGTTCCGGACAGGGAAATTCACCCCTCCACTTT. Translating gives CASSSGQGNSPLHF.

The rearrangement links TRBV6-2 or TRBV6-3 to TRBJ1-1, with a tentative D call TRBD1 (5 bases). With 8 bases removed from V and 5 bases from J, the gap between germline ends came to 18 bases. Germline CDR1 reads MNHEY; CDR2 reads SVGEGT. The CDR3 is 14 amino acids. The CDR3: CASRSPGFRTEAFF. The CDR3 DNA follows: TGTGCCAGCCGTTCCCCAGGGTTTCGGACTGAAGCTTTCTTT.

J is TRBJ2-5 and V is TRBV28, with D possibly TRBD2 on 6 matching bases. The CDR3 is 15 residues long. Trimming took 3 bases from V and 5 from J, leaving 16 bases between them. Germline CDR1 MDHEN, CDR2 SYDVKM. The CDR3 region is CASSLGGAAEETQYF. The CDR3 nucleotides read TGTGCCAGCAGTTTGGGCGGGGCCGCAGAGGAGACCCAGTACTTC.